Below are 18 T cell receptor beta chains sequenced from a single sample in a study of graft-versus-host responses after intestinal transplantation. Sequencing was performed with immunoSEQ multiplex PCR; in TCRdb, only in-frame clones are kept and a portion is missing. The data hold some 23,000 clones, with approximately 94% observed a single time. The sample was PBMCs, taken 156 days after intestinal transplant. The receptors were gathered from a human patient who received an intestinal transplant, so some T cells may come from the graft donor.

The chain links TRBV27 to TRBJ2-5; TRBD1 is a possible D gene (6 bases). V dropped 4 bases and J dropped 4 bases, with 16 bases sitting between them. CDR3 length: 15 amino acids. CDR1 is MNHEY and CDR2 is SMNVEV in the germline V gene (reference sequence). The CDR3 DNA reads TGTGCCAGCAGTTCAGGACAGAGTCGGGGAGAGACCCAGTACTTC. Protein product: CASSSGQSRGETQYF.

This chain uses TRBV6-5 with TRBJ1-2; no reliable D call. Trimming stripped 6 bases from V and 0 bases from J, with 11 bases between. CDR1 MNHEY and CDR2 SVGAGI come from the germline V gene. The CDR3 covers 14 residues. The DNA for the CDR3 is TGTGCCAGCAGCGGTGAGGGAGCTAACTATGGCTACACCTTC. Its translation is CASSGEGANYGYTF.

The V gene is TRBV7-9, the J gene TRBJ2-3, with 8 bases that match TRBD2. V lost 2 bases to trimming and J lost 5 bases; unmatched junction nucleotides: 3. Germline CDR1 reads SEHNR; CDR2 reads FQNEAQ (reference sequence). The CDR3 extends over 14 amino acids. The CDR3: CASSLLGGEDTQYF. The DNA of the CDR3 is TGTGCCAGCAGCTTACTCGGGGGGGAAGATACGCAGTATTTT.

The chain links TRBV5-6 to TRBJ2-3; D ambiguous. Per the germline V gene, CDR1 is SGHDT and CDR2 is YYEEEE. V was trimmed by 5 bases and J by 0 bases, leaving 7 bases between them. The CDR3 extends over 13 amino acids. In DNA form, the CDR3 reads TGTGCCAGCAGTATCGACAGCACAGATACGCAGTATTTT. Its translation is CASSIDSTDTQYF.

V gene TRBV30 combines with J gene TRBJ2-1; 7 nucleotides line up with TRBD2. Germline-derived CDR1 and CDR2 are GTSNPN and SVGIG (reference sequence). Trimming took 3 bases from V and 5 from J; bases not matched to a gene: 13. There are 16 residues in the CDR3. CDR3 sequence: CAWSPGRLAEHNEQFF. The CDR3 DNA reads TGTGCCTGGAGCCCGGGCAGGCTAGCGGAACACAATGAGCAGTTCTTC. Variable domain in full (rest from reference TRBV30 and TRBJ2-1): SQTIHQWPATLVQPVGSPLSLECTVEGTSNPNLYWYRQAAGRGLQLLFYSVGIGQISSEVPQNLSASRPQDRQFILSSKKLLLSDSGFYLCAWSPGRLAEHNEQFFGPGTRLTVL.

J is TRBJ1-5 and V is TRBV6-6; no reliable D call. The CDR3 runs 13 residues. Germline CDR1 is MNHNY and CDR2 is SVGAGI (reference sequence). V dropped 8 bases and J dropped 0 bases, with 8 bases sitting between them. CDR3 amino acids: CASLLTSNQPQHF. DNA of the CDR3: TGTGCCAGCCTACTCACTAGCAATCAGCCCCAGCATTTT.

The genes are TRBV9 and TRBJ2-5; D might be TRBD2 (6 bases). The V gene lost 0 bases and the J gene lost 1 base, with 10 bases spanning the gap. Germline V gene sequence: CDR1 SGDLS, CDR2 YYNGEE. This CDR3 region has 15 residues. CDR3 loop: CASSVAGVLQETQYF. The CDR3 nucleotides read TGTGCCAGCAGCGTAGCGGGGGTCCTCCAAGAGACCCAGTACTTC.

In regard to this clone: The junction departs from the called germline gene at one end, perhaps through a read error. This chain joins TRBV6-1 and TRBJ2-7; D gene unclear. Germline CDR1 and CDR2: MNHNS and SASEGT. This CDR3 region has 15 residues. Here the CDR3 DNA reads TGTGCCAGCAGAGAAGGGTTTGTTGCTGGCGACGAGCAGTACTTC. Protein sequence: CASREGFVAGDEQYF.

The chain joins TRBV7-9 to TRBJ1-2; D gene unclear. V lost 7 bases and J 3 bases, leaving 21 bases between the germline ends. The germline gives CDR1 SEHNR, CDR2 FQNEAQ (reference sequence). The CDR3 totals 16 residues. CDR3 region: CASKPSRSGSDYGYTF. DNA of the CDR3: TGTGCCAGCAAACCCTCCCGTTCGGGCTCGGACTATGGCTACACCTTC. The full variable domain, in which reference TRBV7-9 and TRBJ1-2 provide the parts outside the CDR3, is DTGVSQNPRHKITKRGQNVTFRCDPISEHNRLYWYRQTLGQGPEFLTYFQNEAQLEKSRLLSDRFSAERPKGSFSTLEIQRTEQGDSAMYLCASKPSRSGSDYGYTFGSGTRLTVV.

CDR3 nucleotides: TGCGCCAGCAGCCAAGATCGGAGTTATAGCAATCAGCCCCAGCATTTT. It specifies CASSQDRSYSNQPQHF. The genes are TRBV4-3 and TRBJ1-5; no firm D call. The CDR3 extends over 16 amino acids. V lost 0 bases to trimming and J lost 0 bases, with 9 bases between them. The V gene's germline CDR1 is LGHNA and CDR2 YSLEER.

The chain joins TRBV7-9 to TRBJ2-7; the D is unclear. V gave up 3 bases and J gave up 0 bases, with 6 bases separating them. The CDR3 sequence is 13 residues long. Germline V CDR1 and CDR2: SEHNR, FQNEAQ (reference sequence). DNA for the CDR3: TGTGCCAGCAGCTTTGGCTTCTCCTACGAGCAGTACTTC. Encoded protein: CASSFGFSYEQYF.

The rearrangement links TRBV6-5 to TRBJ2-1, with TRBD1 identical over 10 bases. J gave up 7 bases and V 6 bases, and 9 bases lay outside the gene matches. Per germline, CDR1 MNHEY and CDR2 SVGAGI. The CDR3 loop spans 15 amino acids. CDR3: CASRVGTGDENEQFF. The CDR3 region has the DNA TGTGCCAGCAGAGTAGGGACAGGGGACGAGAATGAGCAGTTCTTC.

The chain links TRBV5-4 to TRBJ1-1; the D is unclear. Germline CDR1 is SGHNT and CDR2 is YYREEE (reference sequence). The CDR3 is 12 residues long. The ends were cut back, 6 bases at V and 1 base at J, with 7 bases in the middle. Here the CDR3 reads CASKDRNTEAFF. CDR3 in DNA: TGTGCCAGCAAAGACCGGAACACTGAAGCTTTCTTT.

CDR3 coding DNA: TGCAGCGTGGGGTCATCAAACACCGGGGAGCTGTTTTTT. Amino acids: CSVGSSNTGELFF. The chain recombines TRBV29-1 with TRBJ2-2; D gene ambiguous. CDR3 length: 13 residues. CDR1 SQVTM and CDR2 ANQGSEA come from the germline V gene. Trimming stripped 6 bases from V and 2 bases from J, with 10 bases between.

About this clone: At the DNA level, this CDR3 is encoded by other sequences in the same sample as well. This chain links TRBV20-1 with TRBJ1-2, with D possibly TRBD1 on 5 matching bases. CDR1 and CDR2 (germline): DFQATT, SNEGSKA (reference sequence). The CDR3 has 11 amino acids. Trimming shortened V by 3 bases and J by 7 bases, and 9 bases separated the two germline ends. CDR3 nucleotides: TGCAGTGCTAGTTTTGGGGGTGGCTACACCTTC. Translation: CSASFGGGYTF.

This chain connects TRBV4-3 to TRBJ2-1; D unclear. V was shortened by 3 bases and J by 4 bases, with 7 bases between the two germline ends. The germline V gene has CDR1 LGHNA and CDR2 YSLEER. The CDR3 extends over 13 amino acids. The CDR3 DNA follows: TGCGCCAGCAGCCATCTACTATACAATGAGCAGTTCTTC. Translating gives CASSHLLYNEQFF.

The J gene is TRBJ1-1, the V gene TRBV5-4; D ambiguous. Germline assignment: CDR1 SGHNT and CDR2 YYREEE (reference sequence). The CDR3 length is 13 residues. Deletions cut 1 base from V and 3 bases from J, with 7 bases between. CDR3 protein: CASSLFRDTEAFF. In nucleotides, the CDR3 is TGTGCCAGCAGCTTGTTTCGGGACACTGAAGCTTTCTTT.

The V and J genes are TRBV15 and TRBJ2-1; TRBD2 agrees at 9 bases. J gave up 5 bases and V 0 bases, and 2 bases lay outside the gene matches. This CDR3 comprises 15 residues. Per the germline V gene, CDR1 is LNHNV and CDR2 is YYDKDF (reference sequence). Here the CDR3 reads CATSRETSGDNEQFF. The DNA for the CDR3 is TGTGCCACCAGCAGAGAGACTAGCGGAGACAATGAGCAGTTCTTC.